These T cell receptor beta chains were read from a single sample in a study of Graves' ophthalmopathy and Graves' hyperthyroidism. TCRdb reprocessed the multiplex PCR reads via MiXCR and lists one record per CDR3 protein. The sample holds about 700,000 distinct CDR3 sequences, about 38% seen once. Sequenced: peripheral blood. The receptors originated from an adult man with Graves' ophthalmopathy. Each CDR3 is given with its conserved first and last residue. D genes are given only for firm matches. The size entry is marked missing in some rows and otherwise reads once, few, many or a size class.

V gene: TRBV5-6; clone size: few; J gene: TRBJ2-2; D gene: .; CDR3 DNA: TGTGCCAGCAGTTACTCGGGACTTAGCTCATCCGGGGAGCTGTTTTTT; CDR3 protein: CASSYSGLSSSGELFF
V gene: TRBV9; clone size: .; J gene: TRBJ2-2; D gene: TRBD2; CDR3 DNA: TGTGCCAGCAGCCCAGGGGGACTAGCGGACCGTGCCGGGGAGCTGTTTTTT; CDR3 protein: CASSPGGLADRAGELFF
V gene: TRBV11-2; clone size: many; J gene: TRBJ2-7; D gene: .; CDR3 DNA: TGTGCCAGCAGTCGTGACAGGACATCCTACGAGCAGTACTTC; CDR3 protein: CASSRDRTSYEQYF
V gene: TRBV6-6; clone size: few; J gene: TRBJ1-5; D gene: .; CDR3 DNA: TGTGCCAGCACCCGGGGGATCAATAGCAATCAGCCCCAGCATTTT; CDR3 protein: CASTRGINSNQPQHF
V gene: TRBV19; clone size: few; J gene: TRBJ1-5; D gene: .; CDR3 DNA: TGTGCCAGCAGTTACTCGGGAAGCAGTTACAATCAGCCCCAGCATTTT; CDR3 protein: CASSYSGSSYNQPQHF
V gene: TRBV12-3/TRBV12-4; clone size: .; J gene: TRBJ1-1; D gene: .; CDR3 DNA: TGTGCCAGCAGCCATCGGGACACGGGGACTGAAGCTTTCTTT; CDR3 protein: CASSHRDTGTEAFF
V gene: TRBV10-3; clone size: many; J gene: TRBJ2-7; D gene: TRBD2; CDR3 DNA: TGTGCCATCAGTGAGTCGGGACTAGCGGGTTCCTACGAGCAGTACTTC; CDR3 protein: CAISESGLAGSYEQYF
V gene: TRBV19; clone size: .; J gene: TRBJ2-3; D gene: .; CDR3 DNA: TGTGCCAGCAGCTTAGTCCGACTTGCCCTCACAGATACGCAGTATTTT; CDR3 protein: CASSLVRLALTDTQYF
V gene: TRBV10-2; clone size: many; J gene: TRBJ1-4; D gene: .; CDR3 DNA: TGCGCCAGCAGTGAGATACAGGTGTCTAATGAAAAACTGTTTTTT; CDR3 protein: CASSEIQVSNEKLFF
V gene: TRBV2; clone size: many; J gene: TRBJ2-7; D gene: .; CDR3 DNA: TGTGCCAGCGGCCAGGGGCTTGAGCAGTACTTC; CDR3 protein: CASGQGLEQYF
V gene: TRBV25-1; clone size: .; J gene: TRBJ2-5; D gene: .; CDR3 DNA: TGTGCCAGCAGTCAGGGGCGGGGGAAAGAGACCCAGTACTTC; CDR3 protein: CASSQGRGKETQYF
V gene: TRBV6-5; clone size: many; J gene: TRBJ1-6; D gene: .; CDR3 DNA: TGTGCCAGCAGGAGTTATAATTCACCCCTCCACTTT; CDR3 protein: CASRSYNSPLHF
V gene: TRBV15; clone size: .; J gene: TRBJ1-1; D gene: .; CDR3 DNA: TGTGCCACCAGCAGTCGACTAAGGACGAACACTGAAGCTTTCTTT; CDR3 protein: CATSSRLRTNTEAFF
V gene: TRBV20-1; clone size: .; J gene: TRBJ1-6; D gene: .; CDR3 DNA: TGCAGTGCTCTACAGGGTGTTCTGTATAATTCACCCCTCCACTTT; CDR3 protein: CSALQGVLYNSPLHF
V gene: TRBV10-3; clone size: .; J gene: TRBJ2-2; D gene: .; CDR3 DNA: .; CDR3 protein: CAISEGPMGTQYFGELFF
V gene: TRBV13; clone size: .; J gene: TRBJ2-2; D gene: .; CDR3 DNA: TGTGCCAGCAGCCAGTCGCACACCGGGGAGCTGTTTTTT; CDR3 protein: CASSQSHTGELFF
V gene: TRBV7-9; clone size: many; J gene: TRBJ1-2; D gene: .; CDR3 DNA: TGTGCCAGCAGCTCCGGACAGTCAAGTGGCTACACCTTC; CDR3 protein: CASSSGQSSGYTF
V gene: TRBV4-3; clone size: few; J gene: TRBJ2-7; D gene: .; CDR3 DNA: TGCGCCAGCAGCCAGGACAGCACTCGGGAGCAGTACTTC; CDR3 protein: CASSQDSTREQYF
V gene: TRBV29-1; clone size: many; J gene: TRBJ2-7; D gene: .; CDR3 DNA: TGCAGCGTTATGCGGGACTCCTCCGAGCAGTACTTC; CDR3 protein: CSVMRDSSEQYF
V gene: TRBV5-1; clone size: many; J gene: TRBJ2-7; D gene: TRBD2; CDR3 DNA: TGCGCCAGCAGCTTTCTTAGCGGGAGCTCCTACGAGCAGTACTTC; CDR3 protein: CASSFLSGSSYEQYF
V gene: TRBV4-3; clone size: many; J gene: TRBJ1-2; D gene: .; CDR3 DNA: TGCGCCAGCAGCCAAGATGGCGGCAGGGGTTATGGCTACACCTTC; CDR3 protein: CASSQDGGRGYGYTF
V gene: TRBV20-1; clone size: few; J gene: TRBJ2-7; D gene: .; CDR3 DNA: TGCAGTGCTAGTGTCCGCGCCTACGAGCAGTACTTC; CDR3 protein: CSASVRAYEQYF
V gene: TRBV7-3; clone size: .; J gene: TRBJ2-7; D gene: .; CDR3 DNA: TGCGCCAGCAGCTTGCAAGGGGGGTTGTTAGCTCGCACCTACGAGCAGTACTTC; CDR3 protein: CASSLQGGLLARTYEQYF
V gene: TRBV9; clone size: many; J gene: TRBJ1-1; D gene: .; CDR3 DNA: TGTGCCAGCAGCGGAACCAGGGGCACTGAAGCTTTCTTT; CDR3 protein: CASSGTRGTEAFF
V gene: TRBV10-3; clone size: .; J gene: TRBJ2-7; D gene: TRBD1; CDR3 DNA: TGCGCCATCCGACAGGGTTACTACGAGCAGTACTTC; CDR3 protein: CAIRQGYYEQYF
V gene: TRBV9; clone size: many; J gene: TRBJ1-1; D gene: .; CDR3 DNA: TGTGCCAGCAGCGGTGATGGCGAGGGAGAGATCTCTGAAGCTTTCTTT; CDR3 protein: CASSGDGEGEISEAFF
V gene: TRBV12-3/TRBV12-4; clone size: few; J gene: TRBJ1-5; D gene: TRBD1; CDR3 DNA: TGTGCCAGCAGGGGAGGACAGGGCAATCAGCCCCAGCATTTT; CDR3 protein: CASRGGQGNQPQHF
V gene: TRBV2; clone size: many; J gene: TRBJ1-2; D gene: .; CDR3 DNA: TGTGCCAGCAGCCAATTGGGAGGGGATGGCTACACCTTC; CDR3 protein: CASSQLGGDGYTF
V gene: TRBV11-1; clone size: .; J gene: TRBJ2-7; D gene: .; CDR3 DNA: TGTGCCAGCAGCTTGGACGGGTTCTACGAGCAGTACTTC; CDR3 protein: CASSLDGFYEQYF
V gene: TRBV7-9; clone size: .; J gene: TRBJ2-5; D gene: .; CDR3 DNA: TGTGCCAGCAGCTTAAATTTTGGAACAGGGCCAGAGACCCAGTACTTC; CDR3 protein: CASSLNFGTGPETQYF
V gene: TRBV25-1; clone size: .; J gene: TRBJ1-4; D gene: .; CDR3 DNA: TGTGCCAGCAGTGACTCGCAGGGTGACGAAAAACTGTTTTTT; CDR3 protein: CASSDSQGDEKLFF
V gene: TRBV25-1; clone size: .; J gene: TRBJ1-4; D gene: TRBD1; CDR3 DNA: TGTGCCAGCAGTTTAACGGGACAGGGTCTTGAAAAACTGTTTTTT; CDR3 protein: CASSLTGQGLEKLFF
V gene: TRBV2; clone size: once; J gene: TRBJ1-2; D gene: .; CDR3 DNA: TGTGCCAGCAGTGAAGCGGGTACTGGCTACACCTTC; CDR3 protein: CASSEAGTGYTF
V gene: TRBV2; clone size: .; J gene: TRBJ2-2; D gene: .; CDR3 DNA: TGTGCCAGCATAAGTCTAAAGAACACCGGGGAGCTGTTTTTT; CDR3 protein: CASISLKNTGELFF
V gene: TRBV7-2; clone size: .; J gene: TRBJ2-5; D gene: TRBD2; CDR3 DNA: TGTGCCAGCAGCTGGAGTAGCGGGAGTGGGACCCAGTACTTC; CDR3 protein: CASSWSSGSGTQYF
V gene: TRBV15; clone size: many; J gene: TRBJ1-6; D gene: .; CDR3 DNA: TGTGCCACCAGCAGAGATCGGGGAATGGCTTCACCCCTCCACTTT; CDR3 protein: CATSRDRGMASPLHF
V gene: TRBV25-1; clone size: .; J gene: TRBJ1-1; D gene: .; CDR3 DNA: TGTGCCGGCAGTGATCGGACATGGAACACTGAAGCTTTCTTT; CDR3 protein: CAGSDRTWNTEAFF